There are a few counts of the clone carrying this T cell receptor (beta chain). Trimming pared 3 bases from V and 8 bases from J, leaving 23 bases between. The CDR3 sequence is 16 residues long. Germline CDR1 and CDR2: SQVTM and ANQGSEA. This entry belongs to a study of CD8+ T cells in alopecia areata. The authors sorted CD4+ and CD8+ T cells from PBMCs. RNA extraction and reverse transcription yielded cDNA as sequencing template. The data were produced by immunoSEQ multiplex PCR, yet TCRdb's version contains in-frame clones alone and is incomplete. The sample includes some 130,000 clones, about 50% seen only once; the top ten take around 20%.

V usage is TRBV29-1 and J usage is TRBJ2-1; perhaps TRBD1 as D (6 bases). Sequenced material: CD8+ T cells sorted from blood, taken at week 0. The clonotype originates from a human donor with alopecia areata. The CDR3 is CSVDRNRASPRDEQFF. The CDR3 coding sequence is TGCAGCGTTGACCGGAACAGGGCCTCACCTAGGGATGAGCAGTTCTTC.